Sequencing of this TCR beta chain was carried out in a study of shared clonotypes between healthy human individuals. CDR1 is SGHRS and CDR2 is YFSETQ in the germline V gene. CDR3 length equals 11 residues. With 0 bases removed from V and 6 bases from J, the gap between germline ends came to 2 bases. For this clone: Additional DNA sequences in this sample encode the identical CDR3.

Deep-level assay runs were performed. Profiling relied on immunoSEQ multiplex PCR, and the TCRdb table lists in-frame clones only, not all of them. The sample has around 2.5 million clones, 80% to 95% seen once. The receptor was isolated from a man between 18 and 35 years old in good health. Some clones in this sample may be carry-over from other donors' samples. The sample consisted of naive CD4+ T cells from PBMCs. Subset here: CD45RA+ positively selected. This chain uses TRBV5-1 with TRBJ2-3; unclear D gene. The CDR3 bases are TGCGCCAGCAGCTTGGTTGATACGCAGTATTTT. Its translation is CASSLVDTQYF.